This T cell receptor (beta chain) was captured by sequencing in a study of cytomegalovirus exposure and HLA in healthy donors. Whole-study context: In terms of ancestry, the Caucasian-associated cluster contained 75% to 90% of the approximately 400 genotyped donors.

The primer mix had 60 Vbeta and 13 Jbeta primers. Some clones are missing from TCRdb's copy, which holds only in-frame ones; the method was immunoSEQ multiplex PCR. The sample holds 150,000 or so clones, 70% to 75% seen once. A word on this clone: Its antigen is not identified. Mismatch with germline at one junction end may stem from a read error.

General study results and limits: In an earlier analysis, about 87% or about 30%: the productive usage of most TCR beta V segments. V- and J-gene trimming in TCR beta was tied to a missense DCLRE1C variant by an analysis performed later.

Germline V gene data show CDR1 as ENHRY and CDR2 as SYGVKD. This CDR3 has 15 amino acids. The TCR originated in a young man in good health and CMV-seropositive. The source material was PBMCs. The chain joins TRBV10-3 to TRBJ2-6; the match to TRBD2 covers 7 bases. The CDR3 DNA sequence: TGTGCCATCAGTCTCGGGGGGTCTGGGGCCGACGTCCTGACTTTC. Protein sequence: CAISLGGSGADVLTF.